This entry lists 8 T cell receptor beta chains sequenced from one sample in a study of CD8 T cells in cerebrospinal fluid in Alzheimer's disease (dated by TCRdb to the early 2020s). Preparation of the library involved 10x single-cell sequencing. The reads were generated on a NextSeq 550. With the reads reprocessed by TCRdb, a single entry stands for each CDR3 protein sequence and no DNA is reported. The table for this sample shows 1,200 to 1,500 distinct CDR3 sequences. The ten largest clones represent roughly 9.7% of the sample. Source material: cerebrospinal fluid. The receptors come from a human donor with mild cognitive impairment.

V gene TRBV6-5 combines with J gene TRBJ1-2; TCRdb indicates TRBD1, and absent DNA this call remains unverified. Germline values: CDR1 MNHEY, CDR2 SVGAGI. The CDR3 length is 16 residues. This chain's CDR3 is CASSYSGTKVNYGYTF.

Its frequency marks this clonotype as medium-sized. The chain uses TRBV9 and TRBJ2-5. Germline V CDR1 and CDR2: SGDLS, YYNGEE. The CDR3 spans 14 residues. The CDR3 spells CASSTDLAQETQYF.

According to its frequency, this clonotype is medium-sized (0.01 to 0.1%). The gene calls are TRBV3-1 and TRBJ2-3; TCRdb's assignment of TRBD2 cannot be checked, as there is no DNA. The CDR3 extends over 17 amino acids. Germline lookup yields CDR1 LGHDT and CDR2 YNNKEL (reference sequence). The CDR3 loop is CASSQDLGTSSTDTQYF.

This clonotype counts as large by frequency. The rearrangement joins TRBV7-2 to TRBJ2-4; TCRdb reports TRBD2, a call that lacks DNA to check it against. This CDR3 is 16 amino acids long. Germline CDR1 and CDR2: SGHTA and FQGNSA. CDR3 residues: CASSSGLAGGANIQYF.

This clonotype is deemed large by its frequency. The rearrangement uses TRBV7-2 and TRBJ2-1; TCRdb's D gene call, TRBD2, goes unchecked for lack of DNA. CDR1 SGHTA and CDR2 FQGNSA come from the germline V gene. The CDR3 length is 15 residues. This CDR3 reads CASIKTSGGYNEQFF.

This clonotype ranks as medium-sized in terms of frequency. The chain recombines TRBV6-2 or TRBV6-3 with TRBJ2-5; TCRdb proposes TRBD1, but this gene call is untestable without DNA. Germline V lookup: CDR1 MNHEY, CDR2 SVGEGT. This CDR3 contains 15 residues. CDR3 sequence reads: CASSPHQAPQETQYF.

This clonotype counts as medium-sized by frequency. V gene TRBV29-1 combines with J gene TRBJ2-1; checking the TCRdb D call of TRBD1 is not possible without DNA. The CDR3 is 15 residues long. Germline V gives CDR1 SQVTM, CDR2 ANQGSEA. The CDR3: CSVEGGGDRYNEQFF.

By frequency, this clonotype registers medium-sized. This chain joins TRBV27 and TRBJ2-3; no DNA is available, so the TRBD1 call from TCRdb remains unchecked. The CDR3 runs to 17 residues. Germline lookup yields CDR1 MNHEY and CDR2 SMNVEV (reference sequence). CDR3 sequence reads: CASRLTTGGAFTDTQYF.